This entry is about one TCR beta chain. No antigen is known for it. The data stem from a study of cytomegalovirus exposure and HLA in healthy donors. Amplification used 60 Vbeta primers and 13 Jbeta primers. The method was immunoSEQ multiplex PCR; TCRdb's version includes in-frame clones alone and lacks a portion of them. The sample holds 200,000 or so clones, over 80% seen once. Germline CDR1 is GTSNPN and CDR2 is SVGIG (reference sequence). The CDR3 spans 15 residues. Trimming took 1 base from V and 5 from J; bases not matched to a gene: 8. Overall study results and limits: Earlier analysis looked at TCR beta V segments, and most were productive about 90% or about 30% of the time.

This TCR was sampled from a boy aged 2 to 9 in good health and CMV-seronegative. The sample taken for sequencing was PBMCs. This chain joins TRBV30 and TRBJ1-2; 9 bases align to TRBD1. The CDR3: CAWSAGTGPPYGYTF. CDR3 sequence (DNA): TGTGCCTGGAGTGCCGGGACAGGGCCTCCTTATGGCTACACCTTC.